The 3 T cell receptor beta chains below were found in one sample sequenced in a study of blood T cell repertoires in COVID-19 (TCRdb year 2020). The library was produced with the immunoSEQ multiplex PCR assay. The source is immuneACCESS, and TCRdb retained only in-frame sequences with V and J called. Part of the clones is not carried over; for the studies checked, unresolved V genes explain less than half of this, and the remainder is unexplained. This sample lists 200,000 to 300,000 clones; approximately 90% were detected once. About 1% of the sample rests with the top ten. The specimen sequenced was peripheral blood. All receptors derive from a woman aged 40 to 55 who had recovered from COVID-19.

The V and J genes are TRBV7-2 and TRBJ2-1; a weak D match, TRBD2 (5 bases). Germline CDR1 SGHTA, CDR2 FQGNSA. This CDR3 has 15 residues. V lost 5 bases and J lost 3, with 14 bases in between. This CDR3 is CASSPERGGYNEQFF. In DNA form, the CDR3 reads TGTGCCAGCAGCCCGGAGCGAGGAGGCTACAATGAGCAGTTCTTC.

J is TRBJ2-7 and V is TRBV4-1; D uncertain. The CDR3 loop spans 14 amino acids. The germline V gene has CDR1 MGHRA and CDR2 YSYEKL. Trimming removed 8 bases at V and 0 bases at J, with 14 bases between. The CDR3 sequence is CASRRTPSSYEQYF. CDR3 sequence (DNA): TGCGCCAGCCGGCGCACTCCTAGCTCCTACGAGCAGTACTTC.

The CDR3 DNA is TGCAGCGGGGGGGGCAGTACCCGGGGCTCCTACGAGCAGTACTTC. Protein: CSGGGSTRGSYEQYF. This chain uses TRBV29-1 with TRBJ2-7; D perhaps matches TRBD2 (7 bases). Germline lookup yields CDR1 SQVTM and CDR2 ANQGSEA. The CDR3 extends over 15 amino acids. Trimming shortened V by 7 bases and J by 0 bases, and 19 bases separated the two germline ends.